A selection of T cell receptor beta chains follows, all from one sample in a study of OX40 agonist ivuxolimab in advanced cancers. The data were produced by immunoSEQ multiplex PCR, yet TCRdb's version contains in-frame clones alone and is incomplete. The repertoire holds tens of thousands of clones, with 84% as singletons. The sample in question was CD4+ or CD8+ T cells sorted from blood, obtained in a trial of the OX40 agonist ivuxolimab. All receptors derive from an adult with an advanced solid tumor such as melanoma, head and neck, liver or kidney cancer. Both conserved end residues are part of each CDR3. A D gene is named only where the DNA matches it firmly. Not every row has a clone size; where given, it reads once, few, many or a size class.

abundance,j_gene,v_gene,d_gene,CDR3aa,CDR3nt
-,TRBJ2-1,TRBV4-1,-,CASSPSGFSYNEQFF,TGCGCCAGCAGCCCGTCTGGGTTCTCCTACAATGAGCAGTTCTTC
-,TRBJ1-3,TRBV7-2,-,CASSLEPGQVSGNTIYF,TGTGCCAGCAGCTTAGAGCCGGGACAAGTTTCGGGAAACACCATATATTTT
-,TRBJ2-2,TRBV27,-,CASSRSGAINTGELFF,TGTGCCAGCAGTCGATCCGGGGCTATTAACACCGGGGAGCTGTTTTTT
-,TRBJ2-7,TRBV5-5,-,CASSLRGRGYEQYF,TGTGCCAGCAGCTTGCGGGGGCGCGGCTACGAGCAGTACTTC
-,TRBJ1-2,TRBV18,-,CASSPSSGYGYTF,TGTGCCAGCTCACCGAGTAGCGGCTATGGCTACACCTTC
-,TRBJ2-1,TRBV18,TRBD1,CASSPPGQGGNEQFF,TGTGCCAGCTCACCTCCGGGACAGGGTGGCAATGAGCAGTTCTTC
-,TRBJ2-1,TRBV7-2,TRBD2,CASSPFAGDSSYNEQFF,TGTGCCAGCAGCCCCTTTGCGGGGGATAGCTCCTACAATGAGCAGTTCTTC
-,TRBJ2-7,TRBV6-5,-,CASSYGGPYEQYF,TGTGCCAGCAGTTACGGTGGACCGTACGAGCAGTACTTC
-,TRBJ1-6,TRBV28,-,CASSLGTSGSYNSPLHF,TGTGCCAGCAGTTTGGGAACCTCCGGGTCCTATAATTCACCCCTCCACTTT
-,TRBJ2-3,TRBV11-3,-,CASSAGSRAQYF,TGTGCCAGCAGTGCCGGAAGCAGGGCGCAGTATTTT
-,TRBJ2-3,TRBV23-1,-,CASSQSLRAEGTDTQYF,TGCGCCAGCAGTCAATCTCTAAGGGCCGAGGGCACAGATACGCAGTATTTT
-,TRBJ1-2,TRBV5-1,TRBD1,CASSLQGQGVDGYTF,TGCGCCAGCAGCTTGCAGGGACAGGGAGTGGATGGCTACACCTTC
-,TRBJ1-3,TRBV30,-,CAWSVLGVTGNTIYF,TGTGCCTGGAGTGTACTAGGGGTAACTGGAAACACCATATATTTT
-,TRBJ1-2,TRBV7-2,-,CASSQEPGLGYTF,TGCGCCAGCAGCCAAGAACCCGGGCTCGGCTACACCTTC
few,TRBJ1-2,TRBV2,TRBD1,CASSEQGGLNYGYTF,TGTGCCAGCAGTGAACAGGGGGGGCTTAACTATGGCTACACCTTC
few,TRBJ1-2,TRBV20-1,-,CRAGGLDGYTF,TGCCGCGCGGGTGGATTGGATGGCTACACCTTC
-,TRBJ2-7,TRBV27,-,CASSSFSVELGGEQYF,TGTGCCAGCAGTTCCTTCTCTGTTGAGCTCGGTGGCGAGCAGTACTTC
-,TRBJ1-5,TRBV12-5,-,CASGRGPGQPQHF,TGTGCTAGTGGCCGGGGACCAGGACAGCCCCAGCATTTT
once,TRBJ2-2,TRBV19,-,CASSIGRRTGELFF,TGTGCCAGTAGTATTGGGCGGAGGACCGGGGAGCTGTTTTTT
-,TRBJ2-7,TRBV27,-,CASAVGGRLYEQYF,TGTGCCAGCGCCGTTGGGGGGCGTCTCTACGAGCAGTACTTC
-,TRBJ2-1,TRBV11-3,-,CASRSGVSNEQFF,TGTGCCAGCAGGAGTGGGGTAAGCAATGAGCAGTTCTTC
few,TRBJ1-6,TRBV13,TRBD1,CASQPGQYNSPLHF,TGTGCCAGCCAACCGGGACAGTATAATTCACCCCTCCACTTT
-,TRBJ2-1,TRBV9,-,CASSASHNEQFF,TGTGCCAGCAGCGCTAGCCATAATGAGCAGTTCTTC
-,TRBJ2-3,TRBV7-6,-,CASSLEAGTHTQYF,TGTGCCAGCAGCTTAGAAGCGGGGACACATACGCAGTATTTT
-,TRBJ1-4,TRBV7-2,-,CASSLGETGDFATNEKLFF,TGTGCCAGCAGCTTAGGCGAGACAGGTGATTTTGCAACTAATGAAAAACTGTTTTTT
-,TRBJ1-6,TRBV5-1,TRBD1,CASSSPGQGITPLHF,TGTGCCAGCAGCTCTCCGGGACAGGGAATTACACCCCTCCACTTT
-,TRBJ2-3,TRBV10-3,-,CATAATTDTQYF,TGTGCCACCGCGGCCACCACAGATACGCAGTATTTT
-,TRBJ1-5,TRBV19,-,CASRNRVESNQPQHF,TGTGCCAGTAGGAACAGGGTCGAGAGCAATCAGCCCCAGCATTTT
-,TRBJ2-5,TRBV29-1,-,CSVLQETQYF,TGCAGCGTTCTACAGGAGACCCAGTACTTC
-,TRBJ1-2,TRBV6-6,TRBD1,CASSYEGQGNYGYTF,TGTGCCAGCAGTTACGAGGGACAGGGTAACTATGGCTACACCTTC
-,TRBJ2-3,TRBV11-2,-,CASSLDRADTQYF,TGTGCCAGCAGCTTAGACAGGGCAGATACGCAGTATTTT
-,TRBJ2-7,TRBV5-1,-,CASGEGYSSYEQYF,TGCGCCAGCGGTGAGGGTTATTCTTCTTACGAGCAGTACTTC
-,TRBJ2-2,TRBV21-1,-,CASSKVGDRGTGELFF,TGTGCCAGCAGCAAAGTTGGTGATCGGGGCACCGGGGAGCTGTTTTTT
-,TRBJ2-1,TRBV25-1,-,CASSEFAGRENEQFF,TGTGCCAGCAGTGAATTTGCGGGAAGGGAAAATGAGCAGTTCTTC
-,TRBJ2-1,TRBV28,-,CASSLSAASSYNEQFF,TGTGCCAGCAGTTTATCGGCAGCGAGCTCCTACAATGAGCAGTTCTTC
-,TRBJ1-5,TRBV28,-,CASSLSSQPQHF,TGTGCCAGCAGTTTATCCAGTCAGCCCCAGCATTTT
-,TRBJ1-1,TRBV30,-,CLIDRMNTEAFF,TGTCTTATCGACAGGATGAACACTGAAGCTTTCTTT
few,TRBJ1-4,TRBV11-2,-,CASSLDRGGKLFF,TGTGCCAGCAGCTTAGATCGCGGGGGAAAACTGTTTTTT
-,TRBJ1-2,TRBV10-3,-,CAISEERPGRENYGYTF,TGTGCCATCAGTGAGGAAAGGCCCGGGAGGGAAAACTATGGCTACACCTTC
-,TRBJ1-2,TRBV5-6,TRBD1,CASSLDWDSRNYGYTF,TGTGCCAGCAGCTTGGATTGGGACAGCCGGAACTATGGCTACACCTTC
-,TRBJ1-5,TRBV7-9,-,CASSVGTNGNQPQHF,TGTGCCAGCAGCGTAGGGACTAATGGCAATCAGCCCCAGCATTTT
-,TRBJ2-1,TRBV5-1,TRBD1,CASSTPGTGLDEQFF,TGCGCCAGCAGCACCCCCGGGACAGGGTTGGATGAGCAGTTCTTC
-,TRBJ2-2,TRBV28,TRBD1,CASSRRGQGRTGELFF,TGTGCCAGCAGCCGCCGGGGACAGGGGAGGACCGGGGAGCTGTTTTTT
-,TRBJ2-2,TRBV19,TRBD1,CASSRRQGTDGELFF,TGTGCCAGTAGTAGACGACAGGGGACAGACGGGGAGCTGTTTTTT
-,TRBJ1-1,TRBV5-1,-,CASSFYGRDTEAFF,TGCGCCAGCAGCTTCTACGGCAGGGACACTGAAGCTTTCTTT
-,TRBJ1-2,TRBV10-3,TRBD1,CAIRDRGQDNYGYTF,TGTGCCATCCGGGACAGGGGGCAGGATAACTATGGCTACACCTTC
-,TRBJ2-3,TRBV10-3,TRBD1,CAISEGDRVSTDTQYF,TGTGCCATCAGTGAGGGGGACAGGGTGAGCACAGATACGCAGTATTTT
-,TRBJ1-6,TRBV5-4,-,CASSQVGSDSPLHF,TGTGCCAGCAGCCAAGTCGGTTCTGATTCACCCCTCCACTTT
-,TRBJ1-2,TRBV18,-,CASSPRQTGHGYTF,TGTGCCAGCTCACCCCGACAGACAGGTCATGGCTACACCTTC
few,TRBJ2-5,TRBV10-3,TRBD2,CAISEWASGETQYF,TGTGCCATCAGTGAGTGGGCTAGCGGAGAGACCCAGTACTTC
-,TRBJ2-2,TRBV5-6,-,CASRMRGLNTGELFF,TGTGCCAGCAGGATGCGGGGGCTGAACACCGGGGAGCTGTTTTTT
-,TRBJ2-5,TRBV7-3,TRBD2,CASSISGGAETQYF,TGTGCCAGCAGCATTAGCGGGGGGGCGGAGACCCAGTACTTC
-,TRBJ2-1,TRBV13,-,CASSLARDFRNEQFF,TGTGCCAGCAGCTTAGCTAGGGACTTTCGCAATGAGCAGTTCTTC
-,TRBJ1-2,TRBV6-6,TRBD1,CASRTGGAGYGYTF,TGTGCCAGCAGAACAGGGGGCGCAGGATATGGCTACACCTTC
-,TRBJ1-2,TRBV19,TRBD1,CASSAGQGVGYGYTF,TGTGCCAGTAGTGCCGGACAGGGGGTCGGCTATGGCTACACCTTC
few,TRBJ1-5,TRBV5-6,-,CASSLDRYGNQPQHF,TGTGCCAGCAGCTTGGACAGGTATGGCAATCAGCCCCAGCATTTT
-,TRBJ1-6,TRBV5-4,TRBD1,CASSLVANRGRNSPLHF,TGTGCCAGCAGCTTGGTAGCCAACAGGGGGCGGAATTCACCCCTCCACTTT
-,TRBJ2-1,TRBV5-8,TRBD2,CASSRDLAGRPNEQFF,TGTGCCAGCAGCAGGGATTTAGCGGGAAGACCCAATGAGCAGTTCTTC